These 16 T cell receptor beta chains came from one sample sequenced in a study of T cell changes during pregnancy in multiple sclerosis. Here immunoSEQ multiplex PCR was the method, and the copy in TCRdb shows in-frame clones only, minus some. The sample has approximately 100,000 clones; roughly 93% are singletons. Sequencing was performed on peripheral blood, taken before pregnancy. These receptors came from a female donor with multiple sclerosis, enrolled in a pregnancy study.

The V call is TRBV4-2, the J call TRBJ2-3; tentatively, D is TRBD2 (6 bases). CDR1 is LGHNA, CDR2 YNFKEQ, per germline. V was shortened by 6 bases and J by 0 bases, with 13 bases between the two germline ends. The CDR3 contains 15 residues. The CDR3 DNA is TGTGCCAGCAGGACGGCGGGGTCTAGCACAGATACGCAGTATTTT. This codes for CASRTAGSSTDTQYF.

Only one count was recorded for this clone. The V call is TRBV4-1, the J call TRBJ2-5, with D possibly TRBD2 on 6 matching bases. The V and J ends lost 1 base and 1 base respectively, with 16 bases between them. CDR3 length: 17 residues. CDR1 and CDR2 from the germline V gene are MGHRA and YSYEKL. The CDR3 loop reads CASSQATRDSPQETQYF. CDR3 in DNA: TGCGCCAGCAGCCAAGCGACCCGGGACTCTCCCCAAGAGACCCAGTACTTC.

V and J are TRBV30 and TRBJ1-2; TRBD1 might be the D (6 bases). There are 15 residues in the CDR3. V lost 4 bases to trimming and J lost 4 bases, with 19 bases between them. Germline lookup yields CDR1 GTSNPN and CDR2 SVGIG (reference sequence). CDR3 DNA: TGTGCCTGGATCCTGGACAGCGTAGGAGGCTATGGCTACACCTTC. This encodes CAWILDSVGGYGYTF.

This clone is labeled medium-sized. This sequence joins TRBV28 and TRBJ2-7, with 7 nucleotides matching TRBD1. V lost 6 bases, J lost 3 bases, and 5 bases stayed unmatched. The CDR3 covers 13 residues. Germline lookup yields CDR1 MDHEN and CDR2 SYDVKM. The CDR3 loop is CASRTGLGYEQYF. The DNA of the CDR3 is TGTGCCAGCAGGACAGGGTTGGGCTACGAGCAGTACTTC.

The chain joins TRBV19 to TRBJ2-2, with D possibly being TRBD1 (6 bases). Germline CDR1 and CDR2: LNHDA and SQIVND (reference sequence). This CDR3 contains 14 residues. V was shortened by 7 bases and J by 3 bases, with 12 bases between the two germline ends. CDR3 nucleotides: TGTGCCAGTAATCCGGGGACATACACCGGGGAGCTGTTTTTT. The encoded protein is CASNPGTYTGELFF.

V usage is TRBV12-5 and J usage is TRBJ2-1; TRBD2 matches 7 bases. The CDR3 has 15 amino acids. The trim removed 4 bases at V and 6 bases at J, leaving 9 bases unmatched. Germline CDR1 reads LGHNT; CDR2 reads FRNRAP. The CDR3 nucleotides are TGTGCTAGTGGTTCCCCGGGAGGTACGGGCAATGAGCAGTTCTTC. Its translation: CASGSPGGTGNEQFF.

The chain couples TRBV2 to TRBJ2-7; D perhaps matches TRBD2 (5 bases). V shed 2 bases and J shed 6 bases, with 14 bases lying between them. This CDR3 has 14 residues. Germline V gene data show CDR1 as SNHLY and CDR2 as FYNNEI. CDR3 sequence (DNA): TGTGCCAGCAGTGAATTGAGCAGCGGTAGCGAGCAGTACTTC. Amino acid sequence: CASSELSSGSEQYF.

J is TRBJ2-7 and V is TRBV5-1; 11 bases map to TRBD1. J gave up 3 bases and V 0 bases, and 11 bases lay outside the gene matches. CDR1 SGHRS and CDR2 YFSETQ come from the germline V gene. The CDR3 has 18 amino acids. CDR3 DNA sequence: TGCGCCAGCAGCTTGGGGAGCTTGGGGGGACAGGGGGGCTACGAGCAGTACTTC. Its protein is CASSLGSLGGQGGYEQYF.

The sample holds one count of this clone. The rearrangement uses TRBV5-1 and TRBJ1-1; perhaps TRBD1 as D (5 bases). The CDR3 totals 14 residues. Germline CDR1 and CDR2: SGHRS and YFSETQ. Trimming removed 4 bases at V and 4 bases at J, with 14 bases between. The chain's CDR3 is CASSTDSSSTEAFF. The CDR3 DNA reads TGCGCCAGCAGCACCGACAGTAGTAGCACTGAAGCTTTCTTT. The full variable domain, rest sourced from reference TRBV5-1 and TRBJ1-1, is KAGVTQTPRYLIKTRGQQVTLSCSPISGHRSVSWYQQTPGQGLQFLFEYFSETQRNKGNFPGRFSGRQFSNSRSEMNVSTLELGDSALYLCASSTDSSSTEAFFGQGTRLTVV.

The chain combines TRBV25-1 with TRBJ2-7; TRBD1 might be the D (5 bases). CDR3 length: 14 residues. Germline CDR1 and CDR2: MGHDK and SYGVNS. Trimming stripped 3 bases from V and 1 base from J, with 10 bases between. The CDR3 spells CASSEKDSSYEQYF. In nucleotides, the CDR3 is TGTGCCAGCAGTGAGAAAGACAGTTCCTACGAGCAGTACTTC.

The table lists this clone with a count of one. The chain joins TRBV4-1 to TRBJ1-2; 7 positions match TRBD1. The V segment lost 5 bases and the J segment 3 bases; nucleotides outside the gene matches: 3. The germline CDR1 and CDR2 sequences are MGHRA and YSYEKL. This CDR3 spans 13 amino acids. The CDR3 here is CASSDRVDYGYTF. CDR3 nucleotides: TGCGCCAGCAGCGACAGGGTAGACTATGGCTACACCTTC.

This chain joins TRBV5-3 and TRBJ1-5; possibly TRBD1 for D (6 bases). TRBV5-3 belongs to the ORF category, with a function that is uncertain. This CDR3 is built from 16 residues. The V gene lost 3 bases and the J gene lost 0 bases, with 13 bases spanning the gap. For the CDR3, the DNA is TGTGCCAGAAGCTCACAGGGCTTCGATAGCAATCAGCCCCAGCATTTT. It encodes CARSSQGFDSNQPQHF.

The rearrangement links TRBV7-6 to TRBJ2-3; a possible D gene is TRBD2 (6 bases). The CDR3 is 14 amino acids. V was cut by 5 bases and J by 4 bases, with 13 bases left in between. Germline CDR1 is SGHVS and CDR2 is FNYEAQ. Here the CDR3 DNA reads TGTGCCAGCAGCCGAGGCCCGGGGGCAGATACGCAGTATTTT. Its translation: CASSRGPGADTQYF.

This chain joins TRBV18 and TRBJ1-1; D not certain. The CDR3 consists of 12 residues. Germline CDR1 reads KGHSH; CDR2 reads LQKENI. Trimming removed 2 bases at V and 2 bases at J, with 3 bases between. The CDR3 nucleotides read TGTGCCAGCTCACCAAGCAACACTGAAGCTTTCTTT. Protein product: CASSPSNTEAFF.

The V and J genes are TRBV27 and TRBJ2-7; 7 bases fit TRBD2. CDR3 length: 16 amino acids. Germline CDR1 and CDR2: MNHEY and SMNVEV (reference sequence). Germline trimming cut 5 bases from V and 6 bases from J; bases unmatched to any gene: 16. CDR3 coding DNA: TGTGCCAGCAGTCCGAAACCCGGGACCGGGAGGAGCGAGCAGTACTTC. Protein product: CASSPKPGTGRSEQYF.

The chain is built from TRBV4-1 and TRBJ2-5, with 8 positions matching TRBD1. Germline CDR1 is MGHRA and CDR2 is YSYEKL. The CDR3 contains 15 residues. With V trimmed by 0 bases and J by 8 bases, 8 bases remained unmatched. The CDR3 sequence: CASSQESDRAGTQYF. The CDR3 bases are TGCGCCAGCAGCCAAGAATCGGACAGGGCGGGAACCCAGTACTTC.